Shown below are 27 T cell receptor beta chains from a single sample sequenced in a study of shared clonotypes between healthy human individuals (dated by TCRdb to about 2020). Receptor amplification or capture employed the immunoSEQ multiplex PCR assay. Entries here come from immuneACCESS through TCRdb and include only in-frame sequences with V and J called. Some clones fail to appear in such tables; in the studies checked, an unresolved V gene covers under half of the shortfall, and the cause of the remainder is unknown. For this sample the table gives millions of clones, of which approximately 93% were detected only once. Under 0.45% of the sample rests with the top ten. Specimen: naive CD4+ T cells from PBMCs. What this sample's cell subset or site label stands for: CD45RA+ positively selected. These receptors came from a young man in good health. Some clones in this sample may be carry-over from other donors' samples.

The gene calls are TRBV7-8 and TRBJ2-7; a weak D match, TRBD2 (5 bases). Germline CDR1 is SGHVS and CDR2 is FQNEAQ. The CDR3 is 14 residues long. V lost 1 base and J lost 4, with 11 bases in between. CDR3 sequence: CASSLGGLLYEQYF. For the CDR3, the DNA is TGTGCCAGCAGCTTAGGCGGGCTTCTTTACGAGCAGTACTTC.

The chain couples TRBV28 to TRBJ2-7, with 7 bases matching TRBD2. V was clipped by 3 bases and J by 5 bases; unmatched bases: 10. The CDR3 contains 15 residues. CDR1 MDHEN and CDR2 SYDVKM come from the germline V gene. Here the CDR3 DNA reads TGTGCCAGCAGTTTGGTAGGTGCGGGAGCCAACGAGCAGTACTTC. This codes for CASSLVGAGANEQYF.

CDR3 sequence reads: CATSSRTGYAYEQYF. The CDR3 nucleotides read TGTGCCACCAGCAGCCGGACAGGGTATGCCTACGAGCAGTACTTC. The chain joins TRBV15 to TRBJ2-7; 8 bases agree with TRBD1. Looked up from germline, CDR1 is LNHNV and CDR2 is YYDKDF (reference sequence). There are 15 residues in the CDR3. Germline trimming cut 3 bases from V and 2 bases from J; bases unmatched to any gene: 6.

The CDR3 coding sequence is TGTGCCAGCAGCACCTCTCTGACAGGGGGCACGGCAGATACGCAGTATTTT. The encoded protein is CASSTSLTGGTADTQYF. The chain combines TRBV13 with TRBJ2-3; 10 nucleotides match TRBD1. CDR1 is PRHDT and CDR2 is FYEKMQ in the germline V gene (reference sequence). V gave up 5 bases and J gave up 4 bases; unmatched junction bases: 12. The CDR3 totals 17 residues.

The gene calls are TRBV5-1 and TRBJ2-3; 8 positions match TRBD2. The CDR3 totals 17 residues. V was pared by 2 bases and J by 0 bases, with 8 bases of the junction left unmatched. Looked up from germline, CDR1 is SGHRS and CDR2 is YFSETQ. In nucleotides, the CDR3 is TGCGCCAGCAGCTTCGCGCTAGCGGGTACTAGCACAGATACGCAGTATTTT. Translated: CASSFALAGTSTDTQYF.

V gene TRBV2 combines with J gene TRBJ2-3; 9 bases are a match to TRBD2. The CDR3 contains 16 residues. V gave up 7 bases and J gave up 2 bases; unmatched junction bases: 10. Germline V gene sequence: CDR1 SNHLY, CDR2 FYNNEI. CDR3 sequence: CASKFGLAGFTDTQYF. CDR3 nucleotide sequence: TGTGCCAGCAAGTTCGGGCTAGCGGGATTCACAGATACGCAGTATTTT.

The gene calls are TRBV19 and TRBJ1-3; 8 bases are shared with TRBD1. The V segment lost 5 bases and the J segment 6 bases; nucleotides outside the gene matches: 3. This CDR3 comprises 13 residues. Germline CDR1 LNHDA, CDR2 SQIVND (reference sequence). DNA of the CDR3: TGTGCCAGTAGTCGGGGACAGGAAAACACCATATATTTT. Its protein product is CASSRGQENTIYF.

The chain recombines TRBV11-1 with TRBJ2-1; D may correspond to TRBD1 or TRBD2 (6 bases each). Trimming removed 2 bases at V and 3 bases at J, with 11 bases between. Germline V gene sequence: CDR1 SGHAT, CDR2 FQDESV (reference sequence). The CDR3 spans 15 residues. The CDR3 DNA sequence: TGTGCCAGCAGCTTAAGGGGGGACTTCTACAATGAGCAGTTCTTC. Its translation is CASSLRGDFYNEQFF.

The chain uses TRBV20-1 and TRBJ2-7, with TRBD2 matching 7 bases. Unmatched junction bases numbered 2, after V lost 6 bases and J lost 3 bases. The CDR3 covers 11 residues. Germline CDR1 reads DFQATT; CDR2 reads SNEGSKA (reference sequence). As DNA, the CDR3 is TGCAGTGCGGGGGGGGACTACGAGCAGTACTTC. It codes for CSAGGDYEQYF.

This clone was counted only a few times. This specimen includes other DNA sequences encoding the same CDR3. This sequence joins TRBV18 and TRBJ2-2; maybe TRBD1 (5 bases). The CDR3 sequence is 14 residues long. The germline gives CDR1 KGHSH, CDR2 LQKENI. Trimming pared 3 bases from V and 1 base from J, leaving 6 bases between. Here the CDR3 DNA reads TGTGCCAGCTCACCGCAGGGGAACACCGGGGAGCTGTTTTTT. This sequence encodes CASSPQGNTGELFF.

The J gene is TRBJ2-7, the V gene TRBV29-1; D uncertain. Germline CDR1 is SQVTM and CDR2 is ANQGSEA. The CDR3 is made up of 12 amino acids. Trimming left V 2 bases short and J 5 bases short, with 10 bases between. CDR3 nucleotide sequence: TGCAGCGTTGAACTCCTGGCCCACGAGCAGTACTTC. This gives the protein CSVELLAHEQYF.

CDR3 residues: CASSQGGGRNTIYF. In nucleotides, the CDR3 is TGTGCCAGCAGCCAGGGAGGGGGACGAAACACCATATATTTT. The chain uses TRBV11-2 and TRBJ1-3; perhaps TRBD1 as D (6 bases). The V gene lost 5 bases and the J gene lost 5 bases, with 13 bases spanning the gap. The CDR3 spans 14 residues. The V gene's germline CDR1 is SGHAT and CDR2 FQNNGV.

J is TRBJ1-5 and V is TRBV6-5; no firm D call. The CDR3 extends over 15 amino acids. Germline CDR1 is MNHEY and CDR2 is SVGAGI. Trimming took 6 bases from V and 4 from J, leaving 16 bases between them. Written as DNA, the CDR3 is TGTGCCAGCAGGAGTGCGTCTTTATCAAATCAGCCCCAGCATTTT. This encodes CASRSASLSNQPQHF.

The chain couples TRBV15 to TRBJ1-3, with 11 positions matching TRBD1. The CDR3 loop spans 16 amino acids. After removal of 6 bases from V and 3 bases from J, the junction contained 7 bases not matched to a gene. Germline assignment: CDR1 LNHNV and CDR2 YYDKDF (reference sequence). The DNA for the CDR3 is TGTGCCACCAGTCCGAAGGACAGGGGGCTTGGAAACACCATATATTTT. Amino acid sequence: CATSPKDRGLGNTIYF.

CDR3 protein: CASSLRWEAYEQYF. In nucleotides, the CDR3 is TGTGCCAGCAGCTTACGTTGGGAAGCCTACGAGCAGTACTTC. The J gene is TRBJ2-7, the V gene TRBV11-2; D is undetermined. The V and J ends lost 2 bases and 2 bases respectively, with 10 bases between them. The CDR3 spans 14 residues. The germline V gene has CDR1 SGHAT and CDR2 FQNNGV.

V and J are TRBV6-5 and TRBJ1-1, with a possible D match to TRBD1 (6 bases). Trimming took 6 bases from V and 1 from J, leaving 15 bases between them. CDR1 is MNHEY and CDR2 is SVGAGI in the germline V gene. CDR3 length: 15 amino acids. CDR3 in DNA: TGTGCCAGCAGGCAATGGACAGTAGGGAACACTGAAGCTTTCTTT. Translation gives CASRQWTVGNTEAFF.

The chain joins TRBV4-2 to TRBJ2-3; 9 positions agree with TRBD2. V was pared by 5 bases and J by 0 bases, with 3 bases of the junction left unmatched. CDR1 is LGHNA, CDR2 YNFKEQ, per germline. This CDR3 has 15 amino acids. The CDR3 is CASSIAGDSTDTQYF. The CDR3 nucleotides are TGTGCCAGCAGCATAGCGGGGGATAGCACAGATACGCAGTATTTT.

The chain uses TRBV6-5 and TRBJ1-1, with D maybe TRBD1 (6 bases). Germline V gene lookup returns CDR1 MNHEY and CDR2 SVGAGI. This CDR3 comprises 15 residues. Trimming left V 6 bases short and J 4 bases short, with 18 bases between. The CDR3 bases are TGTGCCAGCAGCTGGAGGGCAGGGGTGGCCACTGAAGCTTTCTTT. This codes for CASSWRAGVATEAFF.

J is TRBJ2-1 and V is TRBV5-1; tentatively, D is TRBD1 (5 bases). V dropped 4 bases and J dropped 11 bases, with 16 bases sitting between them. This CDR3 comprises 13 residues. Germline CDR1 SGHRS, CDR2 YFSETQ. The CDR3 sequence: CASSADQGLQQFF. The CDR3 coding sequence is TGCGCCAGCAGCGCCGATCAGGGTTTACAGCAGTTCTTC.

This clone was detected only a few times. The genes are TRBV4-2 and TRBJ1-4; D is uncertain. The germline V and J ends were trimmed by 0 bases and 4 bases, with 9 bases remaining between them. Germline-derived CDR1 and CDR2 are LGHNA and YNFKEQ. This CDR3 has 15 amino acids. CDR3 DNA sequence: TGTGCCAGCAGCCAAGAGGGCAGGATTAATGAAAAACTGTTTTTT. It codes for CASSQEGRINEKLFF.

The chain couples TRBV27 to TRBJ2-7, with 8 bases matching TRBD1. The CDR3 totals 17 residues. V lost 0 bases to trimming and J lost 2 bases; unmatched junction nucleotides: 9. From germline, CDR1 is MNHEY and CDR2 SMNVEV (reference sequence). CDR3 nucleotide sequence: TGTGCCAGCAGTTTATCGATCGGGGACAGGCCGACCTACGAGCAGTACTTC. This translates into CASSLSIGDRPTYEQYF.

Notes on this clone: In the same sample, other DNA sequences code for this CDR3. The chain has TRBV7-2 and TRBJ2-1, with D possibly matching TRBD2 (5 bases). The CDR3 runs to 15 residues. Germline CDR1 reads SGHTA; CDR2 reads FQGNSA. The V end was cut by 1 base, the J end by 4 bases, with 11 bases between. CDR3 sequence reads: CASSLGFGGYNEQFF. CDR3 bases: TGTGCCAGCAGCTTAGGCTTCGGAGGTTACAATGAGCAGTTCTTC.

The V and J genes are TRBV25-1 and TRBJ1-4; D unclear. In germline, CDR1 is MGHDK, CDR2 SYGVNS. V was cut by 4 bases and J by 7 bases, with 4 bases left in between. The CDR3 runs 11 residues. Here the CDR3 DNA reads TGTGCCAGCAGTGTAACTGAAAAACTGTTTTTT. Its translation: CASSVTEKLFF.

CDR3 sequence: CASSLAVRDSGETQYF. Written as DNA, the CDR3 is TGTGCCAGCAGCTTGGCGGTCCGGGACAGTGGAGAGACCCAGTACTTC. The chain has TRBV5-5 and TRBJ2-5, with 7 nucleotides matching TRBD1. Germline V gene lookup returns CDR1 SGHKS and CDR2 YYEKEE (reference sequence). There are 16 residues in the CDR3. The V gene end was trimmed by 0 bases and the J gene end by 4 bases; junction bases not matched to a gene: 9.

V and J are TRBV5-6 and TRBJ2-3, with TRBD2 identical over 7 bases. V lost 4 bases, J lost 3 bases, and 5 bases stayed unmatched. This CDR3 is 14 amino acids long. The germline gives CDR1 SGHDT, CDR2 YYEEEE. The CDR3 sequence is CASSRGGATDTQYF. CDR3 DNA sequence: TGTGCCAGCAGCAGGGGAGGGGCTACAGATACGCAGTATTTT.

This sequence joins TRBV7-9 and TRBJ2-1; 10 positions match TRBD2. After removal of 5 bases from V and 2 bases from J, the junction contained 3 bases not matched to a gene. CDR3 length: 15 amino acids. In germline, CDR1 is SEHNR, CDR2 FQNEAQ (reference sequence). The CDR3 sequence: CASSPTSGAYNEQFF. CDR3 coding DNA: TGTGCCAGCAGCCCAACTAGCGGGGCCTACAATGAGCAGTTCTTC. Supplemented by reference TRBV7-9 and TRBJ2-1, the full variable domain reads DTGVSQNPRHKITKRGQNVTFRCDPISEHNRLYWYRQTLGQGPEFLTYFQNEAQLEKSRLLSDRFSAERPKGSFSTLEIQRTEQGDSAMYLCASSPTSGAYNEQFFGPGTRLTVL.

This clone has a single count. The chain employs TRBV30 and TRBJ2-6; a possible D gene is TRBD2 (5 bases). This CDR3 contains 20 residues. V was trimmed by 2 bases and J by 0 bases, leaving 23 bases between them. Germline lookup yields CDR1 GTSNPN and CDR2 SVGIG (reference sequence). CDR3 coding DNA: TGTGCCTGGAGTAAATGGACTGTCAGGAGTAAACTCTCTGGGGCCAACGTCCTGACTTTC. Protein sequence: CAWSKWTVRSKLSGANVLTF.